This record concerns one TCR beta chain sequence. Method: immunoSEQ multiplex PCR; TCRdb's copy keeps in-frame clones and lacks some. This sample yields just over 2,000,000 clones, of which 85% to 95% are seen a single time; roughly 0.13% belongs to the top ten. These data belong to a study of shared clonotypes between healthy human individuals. Across the study: Per donor, CD8 memory used one plate, CD8 naive used two, CD4 memory used three and CD4 naive used three.

CDR3 length: 15 residues. The V end was cut by 1 base, the J end by 0 bases, with 9 bases between. Germline V gene sequence: CDR1 MDHEN, CDR2 SYDVKM. The chain is built from TRBV28 and TRBJ1-1, with TRBD1 as a possible D gene (6 bases). The sequencing sample was made of naive CD4+ T cells sorted from blood. Subset given: CD45RA+ positively selected. The TCR sequence derives from a young man in good health. The CDR3 region has the DNA TGTGCCAGCAGTTTATCCGACAGGATGAACACTGAAGCTTTCTTT. Protein: CASSLSDRMNTEAFF.